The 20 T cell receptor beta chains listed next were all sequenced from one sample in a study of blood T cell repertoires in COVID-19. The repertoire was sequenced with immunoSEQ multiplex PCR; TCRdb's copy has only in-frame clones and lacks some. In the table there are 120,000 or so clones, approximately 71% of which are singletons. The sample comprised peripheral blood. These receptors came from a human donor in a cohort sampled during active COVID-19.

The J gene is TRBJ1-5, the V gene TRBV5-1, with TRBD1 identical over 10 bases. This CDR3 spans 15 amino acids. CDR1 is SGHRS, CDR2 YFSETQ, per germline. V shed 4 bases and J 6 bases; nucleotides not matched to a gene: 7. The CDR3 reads CASSVTGGEAQPQHF. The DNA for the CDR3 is TGCGCCAGCAGCGTGACAGGGGGCGAGGCTCAGCCCCAGCATTTT.

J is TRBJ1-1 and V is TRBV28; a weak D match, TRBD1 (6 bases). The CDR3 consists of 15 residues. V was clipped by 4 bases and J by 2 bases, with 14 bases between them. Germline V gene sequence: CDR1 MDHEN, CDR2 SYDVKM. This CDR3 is CASSSYQQGNTEAFF. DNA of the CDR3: TGTGCCAGCAGTTCCTACCAACAGGGTAACACTGAAGCTTTCTTT.

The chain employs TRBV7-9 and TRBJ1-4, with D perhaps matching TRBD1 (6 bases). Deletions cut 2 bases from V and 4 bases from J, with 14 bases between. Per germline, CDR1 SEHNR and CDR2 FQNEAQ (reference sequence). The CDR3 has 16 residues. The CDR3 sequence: CASSLSPQGFNEKLFF. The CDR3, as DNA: TGTGCCAGCAGCTTATCCCCCCAGGGGTTTAATGAAAAACTGTTTTTT.

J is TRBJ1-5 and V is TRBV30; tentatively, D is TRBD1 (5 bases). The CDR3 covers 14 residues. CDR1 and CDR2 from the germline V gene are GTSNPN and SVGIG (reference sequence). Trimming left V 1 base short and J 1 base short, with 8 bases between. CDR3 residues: CAWSEGQSNQPQHF. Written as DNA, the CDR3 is TGTGCCTGGAGTGAGGGGCAGAGCAATCAGCCCCAGCATTTT.

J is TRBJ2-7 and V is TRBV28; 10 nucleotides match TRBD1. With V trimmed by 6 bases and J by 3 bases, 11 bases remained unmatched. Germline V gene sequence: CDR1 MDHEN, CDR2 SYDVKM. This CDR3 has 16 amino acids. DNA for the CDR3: TGTGCCAGCAGCCTGGCGGTTGGGACAGGGGTCTACGAGCAGTACTTC. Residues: CASSLAVGTGVYEQYF.

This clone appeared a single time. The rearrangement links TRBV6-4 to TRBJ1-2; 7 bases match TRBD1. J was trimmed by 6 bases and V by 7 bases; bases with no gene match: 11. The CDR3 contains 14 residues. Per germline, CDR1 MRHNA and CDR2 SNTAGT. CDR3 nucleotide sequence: TGTGCCAGCACTTTTGACAGGGTCAGGCATGGCTACACCTTC. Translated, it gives CASTFDRVRHGYTF.

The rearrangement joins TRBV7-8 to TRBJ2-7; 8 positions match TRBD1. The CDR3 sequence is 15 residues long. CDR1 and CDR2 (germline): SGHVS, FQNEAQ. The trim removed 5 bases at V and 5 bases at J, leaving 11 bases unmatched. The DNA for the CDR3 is TGTGCCAGCAGCCCCACAGGACAGGGAGTCCACGAGCAGTACTTC. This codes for CASSPTGQGVHEQYF.

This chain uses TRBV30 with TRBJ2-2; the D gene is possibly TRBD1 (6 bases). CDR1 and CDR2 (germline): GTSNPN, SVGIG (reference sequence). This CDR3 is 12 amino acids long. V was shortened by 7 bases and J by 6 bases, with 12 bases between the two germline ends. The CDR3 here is CASNEGAGELFF. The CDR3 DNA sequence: TGTGCCTCGAACGAGGGGGCCGGGGAGCTGTTTTTT.

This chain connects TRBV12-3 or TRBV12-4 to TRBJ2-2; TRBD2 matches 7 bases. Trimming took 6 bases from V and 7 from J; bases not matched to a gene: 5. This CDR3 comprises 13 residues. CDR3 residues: CASRLGGSGELFF. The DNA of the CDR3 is TGTGCCAGCAGGCTAGGCGGGAGCGGGGAGCTGTTTTTT.

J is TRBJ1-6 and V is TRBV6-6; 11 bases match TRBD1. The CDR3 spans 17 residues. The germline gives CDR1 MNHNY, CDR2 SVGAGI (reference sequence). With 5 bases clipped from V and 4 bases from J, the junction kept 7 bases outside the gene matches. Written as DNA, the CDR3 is TGTGCCAGCAGTCTCGGACAGGGGGCTTCATATAATTCACCCCTCCACTTT. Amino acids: CASSLGQGASYNSPLHF.

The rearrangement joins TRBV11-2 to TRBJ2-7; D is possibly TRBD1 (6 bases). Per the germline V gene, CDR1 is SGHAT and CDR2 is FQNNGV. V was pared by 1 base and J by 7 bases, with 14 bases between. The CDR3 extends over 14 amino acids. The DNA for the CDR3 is TGTGCCAGCAGCTTAGTGGGGGCGCAAGGAGAGCAGTACTTC. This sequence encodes CASSLVGAQGEQYF.

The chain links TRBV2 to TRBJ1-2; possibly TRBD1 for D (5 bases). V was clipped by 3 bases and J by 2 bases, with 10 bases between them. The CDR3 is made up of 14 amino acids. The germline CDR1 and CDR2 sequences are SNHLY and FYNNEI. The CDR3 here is CASSEGGGNYGYTF. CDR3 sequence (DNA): TGTGCCAGCAGTGAGGGGGGAGGGAACTATGGCTACACCTTC.

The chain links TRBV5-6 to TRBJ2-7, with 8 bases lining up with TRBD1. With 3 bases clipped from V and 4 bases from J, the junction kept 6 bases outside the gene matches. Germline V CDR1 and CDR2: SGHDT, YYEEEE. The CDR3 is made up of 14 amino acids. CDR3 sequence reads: CASSYGQGTYEQYF. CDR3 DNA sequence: TGTGCCAGCAGCTACGGACAGGGAACGTACGAGCAGTACTTC.

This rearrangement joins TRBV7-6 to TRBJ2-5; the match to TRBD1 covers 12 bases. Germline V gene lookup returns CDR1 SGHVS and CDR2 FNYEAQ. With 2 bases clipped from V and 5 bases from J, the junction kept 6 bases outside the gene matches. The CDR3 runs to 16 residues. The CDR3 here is CASSLLPGQGAETQYF. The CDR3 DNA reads TGTGCCAGCAGCTTACTCCCGGGACAGGGGGCTGAGACCCAGTACTTC.

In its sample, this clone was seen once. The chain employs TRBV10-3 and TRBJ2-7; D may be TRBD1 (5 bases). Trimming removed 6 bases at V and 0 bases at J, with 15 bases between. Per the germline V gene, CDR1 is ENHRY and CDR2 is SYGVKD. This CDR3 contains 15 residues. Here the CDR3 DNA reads TGTGCCATCAGCCAACAGGCCCTGAGCTCCTACGAGCAGTACTTC. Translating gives CAISQQALSSYEQYF.

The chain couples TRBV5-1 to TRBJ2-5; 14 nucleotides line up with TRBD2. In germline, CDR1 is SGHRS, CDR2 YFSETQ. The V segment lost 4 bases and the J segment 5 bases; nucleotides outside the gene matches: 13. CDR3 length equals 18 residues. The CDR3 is CASSPGLAGVSSRETQYF. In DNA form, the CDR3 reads TGCGCCAGCAGCCCGGGACTAGCGGGGGTTTCGAGCCGGGAGACCCAGTACTTC.

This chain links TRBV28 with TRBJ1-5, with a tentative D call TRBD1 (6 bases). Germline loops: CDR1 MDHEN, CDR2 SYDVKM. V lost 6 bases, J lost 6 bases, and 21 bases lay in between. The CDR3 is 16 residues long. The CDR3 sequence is CASSPGLGGGGQPQHF. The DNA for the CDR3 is TGTGCCAGCAGCCCTGGACTGGGAGGGGGGGGTCAGCCCCAGCATTTT.

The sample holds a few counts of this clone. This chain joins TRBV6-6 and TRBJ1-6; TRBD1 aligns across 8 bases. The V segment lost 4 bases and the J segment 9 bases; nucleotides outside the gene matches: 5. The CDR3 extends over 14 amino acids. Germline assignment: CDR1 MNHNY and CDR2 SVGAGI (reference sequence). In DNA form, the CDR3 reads TGTGCCAGCAGTTCAGGACAGGGAAGTTCACCCCTCCACTTT. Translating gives CASSSGQGSSPLHF.

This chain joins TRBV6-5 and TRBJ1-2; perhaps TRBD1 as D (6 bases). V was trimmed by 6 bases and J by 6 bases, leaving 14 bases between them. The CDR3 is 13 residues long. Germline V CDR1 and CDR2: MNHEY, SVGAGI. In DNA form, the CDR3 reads TGTGCCAGCAGCACAGGGATTCACCATGGCTACACCTTC. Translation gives CASSTGIHHGYTF.

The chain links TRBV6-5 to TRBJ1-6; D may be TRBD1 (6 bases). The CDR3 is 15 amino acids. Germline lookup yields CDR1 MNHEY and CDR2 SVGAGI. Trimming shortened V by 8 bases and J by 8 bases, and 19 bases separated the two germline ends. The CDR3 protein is CASVISTGTHSPLHF. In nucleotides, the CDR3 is TGTGCCAGCGTCATTTCTACAGGGACCCATTCACCCCTCCACTTT.